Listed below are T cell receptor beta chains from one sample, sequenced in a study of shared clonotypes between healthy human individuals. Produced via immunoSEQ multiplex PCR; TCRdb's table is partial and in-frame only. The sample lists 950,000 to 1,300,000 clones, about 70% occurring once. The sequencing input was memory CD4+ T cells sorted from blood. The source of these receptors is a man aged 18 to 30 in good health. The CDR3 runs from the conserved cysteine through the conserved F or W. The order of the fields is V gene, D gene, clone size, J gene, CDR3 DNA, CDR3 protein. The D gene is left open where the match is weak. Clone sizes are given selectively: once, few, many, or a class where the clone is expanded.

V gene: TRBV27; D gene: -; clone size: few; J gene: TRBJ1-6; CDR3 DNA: TGTGCCAGCAGTTCCCGACAGGATACTTCGAATTCACCCCTCCACTTT; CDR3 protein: CASSSRQDTSNSPLHF
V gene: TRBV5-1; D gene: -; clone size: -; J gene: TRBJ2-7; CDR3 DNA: TGCGCCAGCAGCTTGGGTAGGGACTACGAGCAGTACTTC; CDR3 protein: CASSLGRDYEQYF
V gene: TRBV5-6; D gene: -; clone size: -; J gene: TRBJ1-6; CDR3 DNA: TGTGCCAGCAGCTTACTCAAGATCAATTCACCCCTCCACTTT; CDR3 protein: CASSLLKINSPLHF
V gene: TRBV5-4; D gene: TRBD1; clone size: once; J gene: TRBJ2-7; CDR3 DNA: TGTGCCAGCAGCATAGCTTCCGGGACAGGGGGCTCTAAGCAGTACTTC; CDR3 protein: CASSIASGTGGSKQYF
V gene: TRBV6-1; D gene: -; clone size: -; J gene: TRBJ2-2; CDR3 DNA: TGTGCCAGCCCGGGACCTCTGAACACCGGGGAGCTGTTTTTT; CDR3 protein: CASPGPLNTGELFF
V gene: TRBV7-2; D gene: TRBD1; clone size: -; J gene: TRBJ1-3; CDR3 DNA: TGTGCCAGCAGAGTAACCGGGACAGGCTCAGGAAACACCATATATTTT; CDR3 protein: CASRVTGTGSGNTIYF
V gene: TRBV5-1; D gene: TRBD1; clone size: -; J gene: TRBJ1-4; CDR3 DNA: TGCGCCAGCAGCCTAGGACAGGGGCTAACTAATGAAAAACTGTTTTTT; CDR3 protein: CASSLGQGLTNEKLFF
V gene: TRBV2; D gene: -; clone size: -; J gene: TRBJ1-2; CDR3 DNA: TGTGCCAGCAGTGAAAGGCAGAGTTTTCATGGCTACACCTTC; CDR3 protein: CASSERQSFHGYTF
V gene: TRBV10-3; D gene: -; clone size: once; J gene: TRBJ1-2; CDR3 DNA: TGTGCCATCAGTGAGTCAGGCAGCTATGGCTACACCTTC; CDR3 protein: CAISESGSYGYTF
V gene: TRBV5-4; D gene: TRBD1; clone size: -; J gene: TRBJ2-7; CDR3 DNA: TGTGCCAGCAGCCTAAAGGGACAGGGTAGCCACGAGCAGTACTTC; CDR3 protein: CASSLKGQGSHEQYF
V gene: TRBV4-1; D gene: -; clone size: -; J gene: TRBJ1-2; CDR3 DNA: TGCGCCAGCAGCCAAAACCCACAGAGGCCCTATGGCTACACCTTC; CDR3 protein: CASSQNPQRPYGYTF
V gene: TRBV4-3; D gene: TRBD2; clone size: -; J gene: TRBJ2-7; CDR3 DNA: TGCGCCAGCAGCCAAGAGGCGGGGGTAGGCTCCTACGAGCAGTACTTC; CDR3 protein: CASSQEAGVGSYEQYF
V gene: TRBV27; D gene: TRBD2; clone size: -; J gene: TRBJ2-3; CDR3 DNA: TGTGCCAACAGTCGCCGGGCGGGAGGTGTAGCGGGCACAGATACGCAGTATTTT; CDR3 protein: CANSRRAGGVAGTDTQYF
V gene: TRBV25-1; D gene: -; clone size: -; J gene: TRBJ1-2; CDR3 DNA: TGTGCCAGCAGTGACAGTACCTCCTATGGCTACACCTTC; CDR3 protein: CASSDSTSYGYTF
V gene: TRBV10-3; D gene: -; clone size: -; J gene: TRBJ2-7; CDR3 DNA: TGTGCCATCAGTGAGTCGGGCGACAGAGCGCAGCAGTACTTC; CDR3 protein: CAISESGDRAQQYF
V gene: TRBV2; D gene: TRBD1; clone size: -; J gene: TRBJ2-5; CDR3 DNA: TGTGCCAGCAGTGCAAACCACCACAGGGGCCCAGAGACCCAGTACTTC; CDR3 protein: CASSANHHRGPETQYF
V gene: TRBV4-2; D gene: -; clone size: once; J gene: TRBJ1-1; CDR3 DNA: TGTGCCAGCAGCCAGGCAGGGGCGCACACTGAAGCTTTCTTT; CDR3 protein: CASSQAGAHTEAFF
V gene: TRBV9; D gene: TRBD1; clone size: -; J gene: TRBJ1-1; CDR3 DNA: TGTGCCAGCAGCGAGGGACAGGGGACTGAAGCTTTCTTT; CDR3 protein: CASSEGQGTEAFF
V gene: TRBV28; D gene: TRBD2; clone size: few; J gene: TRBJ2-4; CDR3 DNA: TGTGCCAGCAGTTCAGGACTAGCTTTTCGGTACTTC; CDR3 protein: CASSSGLAFRYF
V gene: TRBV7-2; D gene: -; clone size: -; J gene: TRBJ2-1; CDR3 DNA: TGTGCCAGCAGCTTTCGGGGCAATGAGCAGTTCTTC; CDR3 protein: CASSFRGNEQFF
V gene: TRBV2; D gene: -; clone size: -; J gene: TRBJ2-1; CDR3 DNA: TGTGCCAGCACCTCGCCGGGCTCCTACAATGAGCAGTTCTTC; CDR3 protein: CASTSPGSYNEQFF
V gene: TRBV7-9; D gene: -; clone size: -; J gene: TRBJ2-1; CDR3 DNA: TGTGCCAGCAGCCCGCATGAGATGTCGAATGAGCAGTTCTTC; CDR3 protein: CASSPHEMSNEQFF
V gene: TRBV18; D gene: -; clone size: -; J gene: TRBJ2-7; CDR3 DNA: TGTGCCAGCTCACCACCGAGTCCAGGGGAGCACGAGCAGTACTTC; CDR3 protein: CASSPPSPGEHEQYF
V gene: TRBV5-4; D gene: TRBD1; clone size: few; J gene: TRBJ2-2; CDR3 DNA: TGTGCCAGCAGCGCCCCCGGGACAGGAAACACCGGGGAGCTGTTTTTT; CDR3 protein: CASSAPGTGNTGELFF
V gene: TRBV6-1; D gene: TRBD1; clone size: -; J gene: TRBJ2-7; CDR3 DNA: TGTGCCAGCAGCCAGGACAGGGGGCCTGTCTACGAGCAGTACTTT; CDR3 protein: CASSQDRGPVYEQYF
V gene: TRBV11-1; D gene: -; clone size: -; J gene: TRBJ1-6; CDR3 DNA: TGTGCCAGCAGCCCACAGGGACTGAGCAATTCACCCCTCCACTTT; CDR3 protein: CASSPQGLSNSPLHF
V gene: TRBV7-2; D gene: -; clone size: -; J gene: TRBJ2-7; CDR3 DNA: TGTGCCAGCAGCTTAGTCAGAGGAGCCTCCTACGAGCAGTACTTC; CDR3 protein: CASSLVRGASYEQYF
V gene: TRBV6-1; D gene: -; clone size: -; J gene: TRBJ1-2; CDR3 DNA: TGTGCCAGCAGTGAAGCGGCTGTATCTGGGGTTTCGGGCTACACCTTC; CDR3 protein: CASSEAAVSGVSGYTF
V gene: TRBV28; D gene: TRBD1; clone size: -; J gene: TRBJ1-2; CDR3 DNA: TGTGCCAGCAGCCCCGCGGCAGGGGGCGACTATGGCTACACCTTC; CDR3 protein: CASSPAAGGDYGYTF
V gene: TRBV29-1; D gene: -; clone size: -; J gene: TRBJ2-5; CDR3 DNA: TGCAGCGTTGAATGGGGGAAAGAGACCCAGTACTTC; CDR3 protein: CSVEWGKETQYF
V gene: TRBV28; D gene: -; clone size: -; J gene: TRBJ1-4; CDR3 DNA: TGTGCCAGCACCCCACGGAGCGAAAAACTGTTTTTT; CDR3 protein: CASTPRSEKLFF
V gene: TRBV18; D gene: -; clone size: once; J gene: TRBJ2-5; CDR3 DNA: TGTGCCAGCTCAAGCATGGGGTCGGAGACCCAGTACTTC; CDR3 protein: CASSSMGSETQYF
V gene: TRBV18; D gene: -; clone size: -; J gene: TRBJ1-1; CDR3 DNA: TGTGCCAGCTCACGCGATTCGGGAGGAACCACTGAAGCTTTCTTT; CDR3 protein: CASSRDSGGTTEAFF
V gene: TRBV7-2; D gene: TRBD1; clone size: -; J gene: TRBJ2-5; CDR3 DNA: TGTGCCAGCAGCTCCCAACAGGGGGAATACCAAGAGACCCAGTACTTC; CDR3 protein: CASSSQQGEYQETQYF
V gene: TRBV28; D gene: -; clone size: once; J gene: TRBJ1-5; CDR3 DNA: TGTGCCAGCAGTTCCGACAGGAACAATCAGCCCCAGCATTTT; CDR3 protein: CASSSDRNNQPQHF
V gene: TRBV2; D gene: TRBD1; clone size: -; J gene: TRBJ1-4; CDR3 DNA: TGTGCCAGCAGGGCGACAGGGTTTGAAGAAAAACTGTTTTTT; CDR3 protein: CASRATGFEEKLFF
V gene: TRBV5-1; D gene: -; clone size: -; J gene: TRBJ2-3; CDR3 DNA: TGCGCCAGCAGCTTGGGATTCGGCACAGATACGCAGTATTTT; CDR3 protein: CASSLGFGTDTQYF
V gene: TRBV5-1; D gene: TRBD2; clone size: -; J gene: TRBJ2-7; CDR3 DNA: TGCGCCAGCAGCCTAGGGACTAGCGGGCCCACTGGCGAGCAGTACTTC; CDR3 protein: CASSLGTSGPTGEQYF
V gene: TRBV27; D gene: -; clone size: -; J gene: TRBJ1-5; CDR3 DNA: TGTGCCAGCGGTTCCTTGGGGGGTGCGAATCAGCCCCAGCATTTT; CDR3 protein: CASGSLGGANQPQHF
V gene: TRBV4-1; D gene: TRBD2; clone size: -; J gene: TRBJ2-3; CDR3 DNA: TGCGCCAGCAGCCAAGAGGGTAGCGGGGGGGCTAGAGATACGCAGTATTTT; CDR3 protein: CASSQEGSGGARDTQYF